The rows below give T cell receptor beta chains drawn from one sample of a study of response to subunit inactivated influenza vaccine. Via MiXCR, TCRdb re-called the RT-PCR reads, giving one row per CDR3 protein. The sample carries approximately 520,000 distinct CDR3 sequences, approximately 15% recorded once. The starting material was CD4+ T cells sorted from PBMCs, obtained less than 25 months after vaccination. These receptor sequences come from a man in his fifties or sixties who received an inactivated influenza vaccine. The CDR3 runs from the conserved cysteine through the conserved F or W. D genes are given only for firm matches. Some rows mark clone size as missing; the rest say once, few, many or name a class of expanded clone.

CDR3: CATSTGTSAGYTF
DNA: TGCGCCACCAGTACCGGGACATCTGCTGGCTACACCTTC
J: TRBJ1-2
D: -
size: -
length: 13
V: TRBV24-1

CDR3: CSVYGGVGGYGYTF
DNA: TGCAGTGTATATGGGGGTGTAGGAGGCTATGGCTACACCTTC
J: TRBJ1-2
D: -
size: -
length: 14
V: TRBV20-1

CDR3: CASSLSQGPSYEQYF
DNA: TGTGCCAGCAGCTTAAGCCAGGGGCCCTCCTACGAGCAGTACTTC
J: TRBJ2-7
D: -
size: -
length: 15
V: TRBV7-3

CDR3: CSARTDAYEQYF
DNA: TGCAGTGCTAGGACAGATGCCTACGAGCAGTACTTC
J: TRBJ2-7
D: -
size: few
length: 12
V: TRBV20-1

CDR3: CAWSTTNIQYF
DNA: TGTGCCTGGAGTACGACAAACATTCAGTACTTC
J: TRBJ2-4
D: -
size: -
length: 11
V: TRBV30

CDR3: CSAGREGHRDEQYF
DNA: TGCAGTGCTGGGAGGGAGGGACATCGAGACGAGCAGTACTTC
J: TRBJ2-7
D: -
size: few
length: 14
V: TRBV20-1

CDR3: CASSKAGANTEAFF
DNA: TGTGCCAGCAGTAAGGCCGGGGCGAACACTGAAGCTTTCTTT
J: TRBJ1-1
D: -
size: few
length: 14
V: TRBV7-9

CDR3: CAWSDTPGMGGELFF
DNA: TGTGCCTGGAGTGATACACCGGGAATGGGCGGGGAGCTGTTTTTT
J: TRBJ2-2
D: -
size: few
length: 15
V: TRBV30

CDR3: CASSFWTAIGRTEAFF
DNA: TGTGCCAGCAGCTTTTGGACAGCTATTGGTAGGACTGAAGCTTTCTTT
J: TRBJ1-1
D: -
size: -
length: 16
V: TRBV5-6

CDR3: CASSAVFGMGNQPQHF
DNA: TGTGCCAGCAGCGCCGTCTTCGGGATGGGCAATCAGCCCCAGCATTTT
J: TRBJ1-5
D: -
size: few
length: 16
V: TRBV9

CDR3: CASSLGGVDTDTQYF
DNA: TGCGCCAGCAGCTTGGGCGGGGTGGACACAGATACGCAGTATTTT
J: TRBJ2-3
D: -
size: few
length: 15
V: TRBV5-1

CDR3: CAISNSRADTQYF
DNA: TGTGCCATCTCAAATTCGAGGGCAGATACGCAGTATTTT
J: TRBJ2-3
D: -
size: few
length: 13
V: TRBV10-3